What follows are 23 T cell receptor beta chains derived from one specimen sequenced in a study of cytomegalovirus exposure and HLA in healthy donors. The table came from immunoSEQ multiplex PCR; TCRdb's copy has only in-frame clones and leaves some out. The table has some 73,000 clones, 70% to 90% seen once. The material sequenced was PBMCs. These receptors were taken from a young woman in good health and CMV-seropositive.

The rearrangement uses TRBV6-1 and TRBJ2-3; 12 nucleotides line up with TRBD2. The CDR3 contains 18 residues. Germline V gene data show CDR1 as MNHNS and CDR2 as SASEGT. V shed 4 bases, J shed 0 bases, and the junction held 8 bases outside the gene matches. Here the CDR3 DNA reads TGTGCCAGCAGTGGACCCGGACTAGCGGGGACTAGCACAGATACGCAGTATTTT. Translation gives CASSGPGLAGTSTDTQYF.

The chain joins TRBV4-3 to TRBJ2-2; D possibly corresponds to TRBD2 (5 bases). V lost 0 bases to trimming and J lost 4 bases, with 9 bases between them. The CDR3 consists of 15 residues. CDR1 and CDR2 (germline): LGHNA, YSLEER. The CDR3 coding sequence is TGCGCCAGCAGCCAAGATTTAGCGACCACCGGGGAGCTGTTTTTT. It yields the protein CASSQDLATTGELFF.

This clone was detected only once. The chain uses TRBV6-5 and TRBJ2-7; a weak D match, TRBD2 (6 bases). The germline V gene encodes CDR1 MNHEY and CDR2 SVGAGI. The ends were cut back, 4 bases at V and 4 bases at J, with 14 bases in the middle. The CDR3 runs 14 residues. In DNA form, the CDR3 reads TGTGCCAGCAGTTCTTACCGGGAGCCATACGAGCAGTACTTC. Its translation: CASSSYREPYEQYF.

The CDR3 DNA follows: TGTGCCAGCAGTAAGCTAGCGGGGGGGCCCGCCGGGGAGCTGTTTTTT. Residues: CASSKLAGGPAGELFF. The rearrangement links TRBV6-6 to TRBJ2-2; 12 bases line up with TRBD2. This CDR3 comprises 16 residues. Germline trimming cut 5 bases from V and 6 bases from J; bases unmatched to any gene: 7. Germline lookup yields CDR1 MNHNY and CDR2 SVGAGI (reference sequence).

This clone turned up a few times. The chain uses TRBV6-5 and TRBJ1-6, with 10 bases lining up with TRBD1. From germline, CDR1 is MNHEY and CDR2 SVGAGI. The V segment lost 3 bases and the J segment 8 bases; nucleotides outside the gene matches: 4. The CDR3 contains 15 residues. The CDR3, as DNA: TGTGCCAGCAGTTATGGGACAGGGGTGGATTCACCCCTCCACTTT. This gives the protein CASSYGTGVDSPLHF.

As concerns this clone: Other DNA sequences in this sample translate to the same CDR3. The V call is TRBV10-3, the J call TRBJ1-5; 7 positions agree with TRBD1. V lost 1 base, J lost 2 bases, and 2 bases stayed unmatched. CDR3 length equals 15 residues. Germline V CDR1 and CDR2: ENHRY, SYGVKD. CDR3 in amino acids: CAISEFGQGNQPQHF. The CDR3 DNA reads as TGTGCCATCAGTGAGTTTGGACAGGGCAATCAGCCCCAGCATTTT.

V gene TRBV25-1 combines with J gene TRBJ1-1; D remains ambiguous. Trimming shortened V by 3 bases and J by 1 base, and 15 bases separated the two germline ends. The CDR3 has 16 amino acids. From germline, CDR1 is MGHDK and CDR2 SYGVNS. The CDR3 DNA is TGTGCCAGCAGTGAGGGTGGAGGGTTGGGGAACACTGAAGCTTTCTTT. Translating it yields CASSEGGGLGNTEAFF.

The chain recombines TRBV6-1 with TRBJ1-3; D remains ambiguous. Trimming took 7 bases from V and 2 from J, leaving 12 bases between them. The germline V gene encodes CDR1 MNHNS and CDR2 SASEGT. This CDR3 comprises 14 residues. The CDR3 loop reads CASTSEETGNTIYF. CDR3 DNA sequence: TGTGCCAGCACGAGTGAAGAGACTGGAAACACCATATATTTT.

The chain links TRBV9 to TRBJ1-4, with D uncertain. V lost 4 bases, J lost 4 bases, and 14 bases lay in between. This CDR3 is built from 15 residues. CDR1 SGDLS and CDR2 YYNGEE come from the germline V gene. The CDR3 loop reads CASSTSTRDNEKLFF. In DNA, the CDR3 is TGTGCCAGCAGCACCTCGACACGGGATAATGAAAAACTGTTTTTT.

The V and J genes are TRBV27 and TRBJ2-1; 7 nucleotides line up with TRBD1. The CDR3 runs 15 residues. CDR1 is MNHEY, CDR2 SMNVEV, per germline (reference sequence). Losses at the gene ends were 5 bases for V and 5 bases for J; bases not matched to a gene: 9. CDR3 region: CASSTRTGRDNEQFF. The CDR3 bases are TGTGCCAGCAGTACACGGACAGGTCGGGACAATGAGCAGTTCTTC.

About this clone: At one end, the junction sequence differs from germline, possibly due to a read error. The chain employs TRBV7-9 and TRBJ2-5; 8 bases align to TRBD2. This CDR3 is 16 amino acids long. Germline V gene data show CDR1 as SEHNR and CDR2 as FQNEAQ (reference sequence). The chain's CDR3 is CASSLATSGGGEIQYF. The CDR3 DNA is TGTGCCAGCAGCTTAGCAACTAGCGGAGGGGGGGAGATCCAGTACTTC.

In this sample, this clone turned up once. The chain is built from TRBV5-1 and TRBJ2-6; TRBD2 is a possible D gene (6 bases). Germline CDR1 and CDR2: SGHRS and YFSETQ. This CDR3 contains 17 residues. Trimming pared 0 bases from V and 1 base from J, leaving 11 bases between. The CDR3 sequence is CASSLAGGTSGANVLTF. As DNA, the CDR3 is TGCGCCAGCAGCTTGGCCGGCGGGACTTCTGGGGCCAACGTCCTGACTTTC.

The chain carries TRBV4-1 and TRBJ2-5, with 7 bases matching TRBD1. Germline V lookup: CDR1 MGHRA, CDR2 YSYEKL. This CDR3 contains 16 residues. V lost 3 bases and J lost 5; bases outside the gene matches: 12. For the CDR3, the DNA is TGCGCCAGCAGCCAGCGCGACAGGGTGCGCGCGGAGACCCAGTACTTC. Translation: CASSQRDRVRAETQYF.

This chain links TRBV7-2 with TRBJ1-2; 7 bases line up with TRBD1. The V gene's germline CDR1 is SGHTA and CDR2 FQGNSA. The junction had 14 bases not matched to a gene; V was cut back by 5 bases and J by 5 bases. The CDR3 loop spans 16 amino acids. The CDR3 DNA is TGTGCCAGCAGCGAAACCGGGACAGCTAGCGGGTATGGCTACACCTTC. Its protein is CASSETGTASGYGYTF.

This clone was found once. The V gene is TRBV10-3, the J gene TRBJ2-7; 14 bases fit TRBD2. The germline CDR1 and CDR2 sequences are ENHRY and SYGVKD. This CDR3 spans 14 amino acids. The trim removed 10 bases at V and 3 bases at J, leaving 5 bases unmatched. DNA for the CDR3: TGTGCCACGAGACTAGCGGGAGGGCTCTACGAGCAGTACTTC. Residues: CATRLAGGLYEQYF.

The chain uses TRBV28 and TRBJ2-1; D possibly corresponds to TRBD2 (6 bases). From germline, CDR1 is MDHEN and CDR2 SYDVKM. CDR3 length equals 18 residues. The V end was cut by 0 bases, the J end by 1 base, with 16 bases between. The CDR3 bases are TGTGCCAGCAGTTTATGGGATTTGTCGAGCGGGTCCTACAATGAGCAGTTCTTC. It is translated as CASSLWDLSSGSYNEQFF.

This chain links TRBV28 with TRBJ1-5; 9 bases align to TRBD1. This CDR3 is 14 amino acids long. The germline V gene has CDR1 MDHEN and CDR2 SYDVKM. V lost 5 bases, J lost 6 bases, and 5 bases stayed unmatched. CDR3 nucleotides: TGTGCCAGCAGTGTTCACAGGGGGCGTCAGCCCCAGCATTTT. Encoded protein: CASSVHRGRQPQHF.

V and J are TRBV6-5 and TRBJ2-3; TRBD1 is a possible D gene (5 bases). Between the trimmed V and J ends, which lost 5 bases and 6 bases, there was a span of 18 bases. Per germline, CDR1 MNHEY and CDR2 SVGAGI. The CDR3 extends over 15 amino acids. CDR3: CASSPYRQTPDTQYF. In DNA form, the CDR3 reads TGTGCCAGCAGTCCCTACAGACAGACTCCGGATACGCAGTATTTT.

This chain joins TRBV9 and TRBJ2-3, with 10 nucleotides matching TRBD2. The junction had 2 bases not matched to a gene; V was cut back by 3 bases and J by 1 base. The CDR3 sequence is 15 residues long. Germline V CDR1 and CDR2: SGDLS, YYNGEE. The CDR3 DNA follows: TGTGCCAGCAGCGCTCTAGCGGGGGGCACAGATACGCAGTATTTT. This codes for CASSALAGGTDTQYF.

This chain joins TRBV19 and TRBJ2-7; the D gene is possibly TRBD2 (6 bases). V was trimmed by 4 bases and J by 0 bases, leaving 7 bases between them. This CDR3 spans 13 amino acids. Germline values: CDR1 LNHDA, CDR2 SQIVND (reference sequence). The CDR3 sequence is CASSSGISYEQYF. In DNA, the CDR3 is TGTGCCAGTAGTAGCGGGATCTCCTACGAGCAGTACTTC.

This chain joins TRBV28 and TRBJ2-2; 8 nucleotides line up with TRBD1. Per the germline V gene, CDR1 is MDHEN and CDR2 is SYDVKM. This CDR3 is built from 16 residues. V was clipped by 6 bases and J by 1 base; unmatched bases: 7. The CDR3 nucleotides are TGTGCCAGCAGAAGCCGCGGGACAGGGAACACCGGGGAGCTGTTTTTT. Its translation is CASRSRGTGNTGELFF.

The CDR3 loop is CASSPTGGTTYEQYF. In DNA, the CDR3 is TGTGCCAGCAGCCCAACCGGGGGGACAACCTACGAGCAGTACTTC. The V call is TRBV7-9, the J call TRBJ2-7; D is possibly TRBD2 (7 bases). Germline V gene data show CDR1 as SEHNR and CDR2 as FQNEAQ (reference sequence). The CDR3 length is 15 residues. The ends were cut back, 5 bases at V and 2 bases at J, with 16 bases in the middle.

With regard to this clone: The same CDR3 is also encoded by other DNA sequences in this sample. The chain recombines TRBV6-6 with TRBJ1-4, with TRBD1 matching 9 bases. Germline CDR1 MNHNY, CDR2 SVGAGI (reference sequence). This CDR3 is built from 14 residues. Trimming at V came to 5 bases and at J to 5 bases, leaving 3 bases not matched to a gene. CDR3 loop: CASSRGQGNEKLFF. In nucleotides, the CDR3 is TGTGCCAGCAGTAGAGGACAGGGGAATGAAAAACTGTTTTTT.